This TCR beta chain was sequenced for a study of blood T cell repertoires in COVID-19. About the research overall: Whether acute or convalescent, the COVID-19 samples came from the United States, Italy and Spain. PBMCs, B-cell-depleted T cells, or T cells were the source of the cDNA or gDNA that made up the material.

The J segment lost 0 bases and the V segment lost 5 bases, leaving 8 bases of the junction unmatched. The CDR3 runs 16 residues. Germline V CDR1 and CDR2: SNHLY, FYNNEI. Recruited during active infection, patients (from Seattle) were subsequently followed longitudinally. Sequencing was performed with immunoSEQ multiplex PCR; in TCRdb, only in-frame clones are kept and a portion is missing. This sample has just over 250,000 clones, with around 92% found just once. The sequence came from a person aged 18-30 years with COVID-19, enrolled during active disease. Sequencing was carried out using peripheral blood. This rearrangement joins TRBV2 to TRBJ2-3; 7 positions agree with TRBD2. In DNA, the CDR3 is TGTGCCAGCAGTCTAAATAGCGGGTATAGCACAGATACGCAGTATTTT. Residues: CASSLNSGYSTDTQYF.